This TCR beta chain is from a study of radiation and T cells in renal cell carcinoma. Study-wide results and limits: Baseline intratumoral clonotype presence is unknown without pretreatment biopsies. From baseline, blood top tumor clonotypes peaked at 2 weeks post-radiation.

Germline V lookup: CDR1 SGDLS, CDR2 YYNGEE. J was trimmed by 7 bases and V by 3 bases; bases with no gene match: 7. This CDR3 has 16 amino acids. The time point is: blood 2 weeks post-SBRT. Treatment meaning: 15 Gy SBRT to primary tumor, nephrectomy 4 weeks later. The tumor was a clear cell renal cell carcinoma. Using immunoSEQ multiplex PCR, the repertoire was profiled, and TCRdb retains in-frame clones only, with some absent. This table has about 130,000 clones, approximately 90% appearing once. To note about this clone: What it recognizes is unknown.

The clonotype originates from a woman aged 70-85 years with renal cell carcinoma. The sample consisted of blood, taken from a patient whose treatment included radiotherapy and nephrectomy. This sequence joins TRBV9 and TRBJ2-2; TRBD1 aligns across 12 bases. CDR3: CASSAPGQGAHGELFF. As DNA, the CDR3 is TGTGCCAGCAGCGCCCCGGGACAGGGGGCCCACGGGGAGCTGTTTTTT.